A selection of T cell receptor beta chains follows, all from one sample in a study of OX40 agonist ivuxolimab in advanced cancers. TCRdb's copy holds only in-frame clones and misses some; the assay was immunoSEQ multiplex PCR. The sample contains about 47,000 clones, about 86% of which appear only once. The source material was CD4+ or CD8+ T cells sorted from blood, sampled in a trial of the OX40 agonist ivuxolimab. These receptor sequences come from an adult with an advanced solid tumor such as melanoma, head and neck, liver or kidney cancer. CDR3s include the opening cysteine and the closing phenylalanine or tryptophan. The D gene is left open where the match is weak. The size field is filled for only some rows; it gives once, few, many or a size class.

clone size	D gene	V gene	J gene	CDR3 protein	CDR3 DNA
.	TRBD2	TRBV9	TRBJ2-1	CASSVSLAGEGFF	TGTGCCAGCAGCGTGTCACTGGCGGGAGAGGGGTTCTTC
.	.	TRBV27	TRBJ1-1	CASSLPQGNTEAFF	TGTGCCAGCAGTTTACCCCAGGGGAACACTGAAGCTTTCTTT
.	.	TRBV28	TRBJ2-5	CASSLSVAGRKTQYF	TGTGCCAGCAGTTTAAGTGTGGCAGGTAGGAAGACCCAGTACTTC
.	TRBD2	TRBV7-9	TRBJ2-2	CAGGGRETGELFF	TGTGCCGGCGGCGGGAGAGAGACCGGGGAGCTGTTTTTT
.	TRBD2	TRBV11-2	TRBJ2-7	CASSLRRLAGGTYEQYF	TGTGCCAGCAGCTTACGTAGGCTAGCGGGAGGGACCTACGAGCAGTACTTC
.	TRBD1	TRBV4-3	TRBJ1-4	CASSQNPGQADGEKLFF	TGCGCCAGCAGCCAAAATCCAGGACAGGCGGACGGAGAAAAACTGTTTTTT
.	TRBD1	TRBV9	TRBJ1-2	CASSPRPGGATGLPGGYTF	TGTGCCAGCAGCCCAAGGCCAGGGGGCGCGACGGGATTACCAGGGGGCTACACCTTC
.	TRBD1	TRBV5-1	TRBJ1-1	CASSTSGTGEAFF	TGCGCCAGCAGCACTTCCGGGACAGGAGAAGCTTTCTTT
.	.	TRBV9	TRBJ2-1	CASSVGPGEDYNEQFF	TGTGCCAGCAGCGTAGGTCCGGGAGAGGACTACAATGAGCAGTTCTTC
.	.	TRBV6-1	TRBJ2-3	CASSDGAGPYTDTQYF	TGTGCCAGCAGTGACGGGGCAGGGCCCTACACAGATACGCAGTATTTT
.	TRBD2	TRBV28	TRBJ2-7	CASQNSGRVYEQYF	TGTGCCAGCCAGAATAGCGGGAGGGTCTACGAGCAGTACTTC
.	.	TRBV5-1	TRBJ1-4	CASSLERANEKLFF	TGCGCCAGCAGCTTGGAGAGGGCTAATGAAAAACTGTTTTTT
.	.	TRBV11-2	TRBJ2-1	CASSLDQLVDEQFF	TGTGCCAGCAGCTTAGATCAACTAGTGGATGAGCAGTTCTTC
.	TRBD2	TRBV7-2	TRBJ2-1	CASSLSGSMVYEQFF	TGTGCCAGCAGCTTAAGCGGGAGTATGGTCTATGAGCAGTTCTTC
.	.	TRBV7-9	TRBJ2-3	CASSLAESTGDTQYF	TGTGCCAGCAGCTTAGCCGAGAGTACGGGGGATACGCAGTATTTT
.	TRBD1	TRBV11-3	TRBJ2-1	CASSGQDNEQFF	TGTGCCAGCAGCGGACAGGACAATGAGCAGTTCTTC
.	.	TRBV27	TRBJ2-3	CASMSSGGTDTQYF	TGTGCCAGCATGTCAAGTGGGGGCACAGATACGCAGTATTTT
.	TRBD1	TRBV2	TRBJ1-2	CASNTGEEGYTF	TGTGCCAGCAACACAGGGGAGGAAGGCTACACCTTC
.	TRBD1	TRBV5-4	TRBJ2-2	CASSLPGTGATGELFF	TGTGCCAGCAGCTTACCCGGGACAGGGGCCACCGGGGAGCTGTTTTTT
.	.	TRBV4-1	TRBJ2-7	CASSQDRYKQYF	TGCGCCAGCAGCCAAGACCGCTACAAGCAGTACTTC
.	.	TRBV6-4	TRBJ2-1	CASSEWQGSDEQFF	TGTGCCAGCAGTGAATGGCAGGGAAGCGATGAGCAGTTCTTC
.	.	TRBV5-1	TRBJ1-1	CASSSQVNTEAFF	TGCGCCAGCAGCTCCCAGGTGAACACTGAAGCTTTCTTT
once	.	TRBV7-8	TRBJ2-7	CASSFRATEIGEQYF	TGTGCCAGCAGCTTTCGGGCCACGGAGATCGGCGAGCAGTACTTC
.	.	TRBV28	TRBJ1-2	CASTASPGTPKYGYTF	TGTGCCAGCACCGCGTCCCCCGGGACACCTAAATATGGCTACACCTTC
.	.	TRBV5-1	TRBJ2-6	CASSLGTGANVLTF	TGCGCCAGCAGCTTAGGGACTGGGGCCAACGTCCTGACTTTC
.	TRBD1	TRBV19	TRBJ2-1	CASSIGPLGQGARNEQFF	TGTGCCAGTAGTATAGGCCCGCTCGGACAGGGGGCGCGAAATGAGCAGTTCTTC
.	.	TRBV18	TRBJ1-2	CASSPPLQADGYTF	TGTGCCAGCTCACCACCGCTCCAGGCGGATGGCTACACTTTC
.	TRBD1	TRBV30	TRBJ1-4	CAGRDRATNEKLFF	TGTGCCGGAAGGGACAGGGCAACTAATGAAAAACTGTTTTTT